A selection of T cell receptor beta chains follows, all from one sample in a study of response to subunit inactivated influenza vaccine. Using its own MiXCR run on the RT-PCR reads, TCRdb lists one record per CDR3 protein. Found here are hundreds of thousands of distinct CDR3 sequences, roughly 27% of them singletons; the top ten hold 1.5% to 2%. The starting material was CD4+ T cells sorted from PBMCs, obtained approximately 5 days after vaccination. The receptors were sampled from a man in his fifties who received an inactivated influenza vaccine. Each CDR3 is given with its conserved first and last residue. The order of the fields is CDR3 DNA, CDR3 protein, clone size, D gene, V gene, J gene. D genes are given only for firm matches. Size is stated for part of the rows, as once, few or many counts, or as a class when the clone is expanded.

cdr3_nt: TGTGCCAGCAGCACCAGGACAGGGGGACAAGAGACCCAGTACTTC
cdr3_aa: CASSTRTGGQETQYF
clone_size: NA
d_call: TRBD1
v_call: TRBV7-2
j_call: TRBJ2-5

cdr3_nt: TGCGCCAGCACCTCAACCCGGACACGAAGCCGCACAGATACGCAGTATTTT
cdr3_aa: CASTSTRTRSRTDTQYF
clone_size: NA
d_call: NA
v_call: TRBV10-2
j_call: TRBJ2-3

cdr3_nt: TGTGCCAGCTGTGCAGGGGGAGTGTCCTACGAGCAGTACTTC
cdr3_aa: CASCAGGVSYEQYF
clone_size: NA
d_call: TRBD1
v_call: TRBV6-1
j_call: TRBJ2-7

cdr3_nt: TGCGCCAGCAGCGGGACGGAGACCATGAACACTGAAGCTTTCTTT
cdr3_aa: CASSGTETMNTEAFF
clone_size: few
d_call: NA
v_call: TRBV5-1
j_call: TRBJ1-1

cdr3_nt: TGTGCCAGCAGAGATAGACAGGGCCCCGGGGAGCTGTTTTTT
cdr3_aa: CASRDRQGPGELFF
clone_size: once
d_call: TRBD1
v_call: TRBV12-3/TRBV12-4
j_call: TRBJ2-2

cdr3_nt: TGCAGCGTGAGGGACAGAATAAACACTGAAGCTTTCTTT
cdr3_aa: CSVRDRINTEAFF
clone_size: NA
d_call: TRBD1
v_call: TRBV29-1
j_call: TRBJ1-1

cdr3_nt: TGTGCCAGCAGCACCAACACGGCGTACGAGACCCAGTACTTC
cdr3_aa: CASSTNTAYETQYF
clone_size: NA
d_call: NA
v_call: TRBV9
j_call: TRBJ2-5

cdr3_nt: TGTGCCACCAGCAGAGACAGACAGGTCAATCAGCCCCAGCATTTT
cdr3_aa: CATSRDRQVNQPQHF
clone_size: NA
d_call: NA
v_call: TRBV15
j_call: TRBJ1-5

cdr3_nt: TGTGCCAGCAGCTCCATAGCGGGGGGACCCAATGAGCAGTTCTTC
cdr3_aa: CASSSIAGGPNEQFF
clone_size: few
d_call: TRBD2
v_call: TRBV5-4
j_call: TRBJ2-1

cdr3_nt: TGTGCCAGCAGTGCCCCGGGCCAAGGGAGGGCTAATGAGCAGTTCTTC
cdr3_aa: CASSAPGQGRANEQFF
clone_size: NA
d_call: TRBD2
v_call: TRBV6-1
j_call: TRBJ2-1

cdr3_nt: TGCAGCGTTCACGATACAAAGGGGGGATTCGGCTACGAGCAGTACTTC
cdr3_aa: CSVHDTKGGFGYEQYF
clone_size: few
d_call: NA
v_call: TRBV29-1
j_call: TRBJ2-7

cdr3_nt: TGCGCCAGCAGCCAAGAACAGCAGGGGCCAGGGGCCAACGTCCTGACTTTC
cdr3_aa: CASSQEQQGPGANVLTF
clone_size: few
d_call: NA
v_call: TRBV4-3
j_call: TRBJ2-6

cdr3_nt: TGTGCCAGCAGAACACGGCGGGCAGGGTCCGGGGAGACCCAGTACTTC
cdr3_aa: CASRTRRAGSGETQYF
clone_size: NA
d_call: NA
v_call: TRBV28
j_call: TRBJ2-5

cdr3_nt: TGTGCCACCAGCAGAGAAAGACAGACGGAGCAGTACTTC
cdr3_aa: CATSRERQTEQYF
clone_size: NA
d_call: NA
v_call: TRBV15
j_call: TRBJ2-7

cdr3_nt: TGCGCCAGCAGCAAAAAGGGGATTGGGTACCAAGAGACCCAGTACTTC
cdr3_aa: CASSKKGIGYQETQYF
clone_size: few
d_call: NA
v_call: TRBV5-1
j_call: TRBJ2-5

cdr3_nt: TGCAGTGCTAGAGATCAAAAGGCACTAGTGAGCACAGATACGCAGTATTTT
cdr3_aa: CSARDQKALVSTDTQYF
clone_size: NA
d_call: NA
v_call: TRBV20-1
j_call: TRBJ2-3

cdr3_nt: TGTGCCAGCAGTTCGGTTCAGGGACTTTTAGGAGATACGCAGTATTTT
cdr3_aa: CASSSVQGLLGDTQYF
clone_size: few
d_call: NA
v_call: TRBV12-3/TRBV12-4
j_call: TRBJ2-3

cdr3_nt: TGTGCCAGCGGCGCAAGGAGCTCCTACGAGCAGTACTTC
cdr3_aa: CASGARSSYEQYF
clone_size: NA
d_call: NA
v_call: TRBV12-3/TRBV12-4
j_call: TRBJ2-7

cdr3_nt: TGCGCCAGCAGCCGAGACACAGAGCAGTTCTTC
cdr3_aa: CASSRDTEQFF
clone_size: few
d_call: NA
v_call: TRBV4-1
j_call: TRBJ2-1

cdr3_nt: TGTGCCACCAGCAGGCGGGGAACTAGCGGGAGTAAAGATACGCAGTATTTT
cdr3_aa: CATSRRGTSGSKDTQYF
clone_size: NA
d_call: TRBD2
v_call: TRBV15
j_call: TRBJ2-3

cdr3_nt: TGTGCCAGCAGTTGGCTCCCGGTGAACACAGATACGCAGTATTTT
cdr3_aa: CASSWLPVNTDTQYF
clone_size: NA
d_call: NA
v_call: TRBV12-3/TRBV12-4
j_call: TRBJ2-3

cdr3_nt: TGTGCCAGCAGCAAGACTAGCGGGGGGCCTAATGAGCAGTTCTTC
cdr3_aa: CASSKTSGGPNEQFF
clone_size: few
d_call: TRBD2
v_call: TRBV2
j_call: TRBJ2-1

cdr3_nt: TGTGCCAGCAGTTCAACAGGGGTCGAGCTGTTTTTT
cdr3_aa: CASSSTGVELFF
clone_size: NA
d_call: TRBD1
v_call: TRBV12-3/TRBV12-4
j_call: TRBJ2-2

cdr3_nt: TGTGCCAGCAGCACCCAAACAGCCCAAGAGACCCAGTACTTC
cdr3_aa: CASSTQTAQETQYF
clone_size: NA
d_call: NA
v_call: TRBV11-2
j_call: TRBJ2-5

cdr3_nt: TGCAGTGCTAGTAGCGGGGGGAGCAATCAGCCCCAGCATTTT
cdr3_aa: CSASSGGSNQPQHF
clone_size: few
d_call: NA
v_call: TRBV20-1
j_call: TRBJ1-5

cdr3_nt: TGCGCCAGCAGCTTGGGATCCGACGCCCGGGAAAAACTGTTTTTT
cdr3_aa: CASSLGSDAREKLFF
clone_size: NA
d_call: NA
v_call: TRBV5-1
j_call: TRBJ1-4

cdr3_nt: TGTGCCAGCAGCTTAGCCCTGGGACAGGGGCATGAAAAACTGTTTTTT
cdr3_aa: CASSLALGQGHEKLFF
clone_size: NA
d_call: TRBD1
v_call: TRBV7-9
j_call: TRBJ1-4

cdr3_nt: TGTGCCAGCAGGGGTCGGTACAGCAATCAGCCCCAGCATTTT
cdr3_aa: CASRGRYSNQPQHF
clone_size: NA
d_call: NA
v_call: TRBV28
j_call: TRBJ1-5

cdr3_nt: TGCAGTGCTAGGCGGACAGGGTACGAGCAGTTCTTC
cdr3_aa: CSARRTGYEQFF
clone_size: NA
d_call: TRBD1
v_call: TRBV20-1
j_call: TRBJ2-1

cdr3_nt: TGTGCCAGCTCACCACTACGACAGGGAGGCACAGATACGCAGTATTTT
cdr3_aa: CASSPLRQGGTDTQYF
clone_size: few
d_call: TRBD1
v_call: TRBV18
j_call: TRBJ2-3

cdr3_nt: TGTGCCAGCAGCTTAGATCGGACATTTGATACGCAGTATTTT
cdr3_aa: CASSLDRTFDTQYF
clone_size: NA
d_call: NA
v_call: TRBV11-3
j_call: TRBJ2-3

cdr3_nt: TGTGCCAGCAGCCCCCGACAGGGGGCTAATGGCTACACCTTC
cdr3_aa: CASSPRQGANGYTF
clone_size: once
d_call: TRBD1
v_call: TRBV7-6
j_call: TRBJ1-2

cdr3_nt: TGCGCCAGCAGCCAAGATAAGGGCAGAAACTATGGCTACACCTTC
cdr3_aa: CASSQDKGRNYGYTF
clone_size: NA
d_call: NA
v_call: TRBV4-3
j_call: TRBJ1-2

cdr3_nt: TGTGCCATTACTAGCGGATCGGCGGCAGATACGCAGTATTTT
cdr3_aa: CAITSGSAADTQYF
clone_size: few
d_call: TRBD2
v_call: TRBV10-3
j_call: TRBJ2-3

cdr3_nt: TGTGCCAGCAGCAACCGGGGCTACTCCTACGAGCAGTACTTC
cdr3_aa: CASSNRGYSYEQYF
clone_size: few
d_call: NA
v_call: TRBV7-9
j_call: TRBJ2-7

cdr3_nt: TGTGCCAGCAGTGACAAGGGGAAATATAATTCACCCCTCCACTTT
cdr3_aa: CASSDKGKYNSPLHF
clone_size: many
d_call: NA
v_call: TRBV25-1
j_call: TRBJ1-6

cdr3_nt: TGTGCTAGTGCCCTGGGAGGGTTTGGTCAGCCCCAGCATTTT
cdr3_aa: CASALGGFGQPQHF
clone_size: NA
d_call: NA
v_call: TRBV12-5
j_call: TRBJ1-5

cdr3_nt: TGTGCCAGCAGAATGACTAGCGGGGCGGTCGGGGAGCTGTTTTTT
cdr3_aa: CASRMTSGAVGELFF
clone_size: few
d_call: TRBD2
v_call: TRBV6-2/TRBV6-3
j_call: TRBJ2-2

cdr3_nt: TGTGCCACCCGACAGGGTTGGATGAACACTGAAGCTTTCTTT
cdr3_aa: CATRQGWMNTEAFF
clone_size: few
d_call: TRBD1
v_call: TRBV6-2/TRBV6-3
j_call: TRBJ1-1

cdr3_nt: TGCAGTTTAATACAGGGTTATGCAGGAGAGACCCAGTACTTC
cdr3_aa: CSLIQGYAGETQYF
clone_size: NA
d_call: NA
v_call: TRBV20-1
j_call: TRBJ2-5

cdr3_nt: TGCAGCGTTAGGCCGGGACAGGGATACACCGGGGAGCTGTTTTTT
cdr3_aa: CSVRPGQGYTGELFF
clone_size: NA
d_call: TRBD1
v_call: TRBV29-1
j_call: TRBJ2-2

cdr3_nt: TGCTGTGCTAGAGAGATACTATTAGGCGGGAGCTACGAGCAGTACTTC
cdr3_aa: CCAREILLGGSYEQYF
clone_size: NA
d_call: TRBD2
v_call: TRBV20-1
j_call: TRBJ2-7

cdr3_nt: TGCAGTGCTAGAGGGGGACTAGCGGGGAGCTCCTACAATGAGCAGTTCTTC
cdr3_aa: CSARGGLAGSSYNEQFF
clone_size: few
d_call: TRBD2
v_call: TRBV20-1
j_call: TRBJ2-1

cdr3_nt: TGCAGTGCTAGAGAACAGGGTCGCCAGCCCCAGCATTTT
cdr3_aa: CSAREQGRQPQHF
clone_size: NA
d_call: NA
v_call: TRBV20-1
j_call: TRBJ1-5

cdr3_nt: TGTGCCAGCAGCCCACAGGGGTCTCGACAGCCCCAGCATTTT
cdr3_aa: CASSPQGSRQPQHF
clone_size: NA
d_call: TRBD1
v_call: TRBV6-2/TRBV6-3
j_call: TRBJ1-5

cdr3_nt: TGTGCCATCAGCGGGGACAGGGGGCTCACAGATACGCAGTATTTT
cdr3_aa: CAISGDRGLTDTQYF
clone_size: NA
d_call: TRBD1
v_call: TRBV10-3
j_call: TRBJ2-3

cdr3_nt: TGTGCCACAGGGGGCGCGGGCACAGATACGCAGTATTTT
cdr3_aa: CATGGAGTDTQYF
clone_size: few
d_call: TRBD1
v_call: TRBV24-1
j_call: TRBJ2-3

cdr3_nt: TGCAGTGCTCCGAGCGGGGGACCAGGCGATGAGCAGTTCTTC
cdr3_aa: CSAPSGGPGDEQFF
clone_size: NA
d_call: TRBD2
v_call: TRBV20-1
j_call: TRBJ2-1

cdr3_nt: TGCAGTGCTAGAGATGGGGCCAGGGGAATTCACGAGCAGTACTTC
cdr3_aa: CSARDGARGIHEQYF
clone_size: NA
d_call: NA
v_call: TRBV20-1
j_call: TRBJ2-7